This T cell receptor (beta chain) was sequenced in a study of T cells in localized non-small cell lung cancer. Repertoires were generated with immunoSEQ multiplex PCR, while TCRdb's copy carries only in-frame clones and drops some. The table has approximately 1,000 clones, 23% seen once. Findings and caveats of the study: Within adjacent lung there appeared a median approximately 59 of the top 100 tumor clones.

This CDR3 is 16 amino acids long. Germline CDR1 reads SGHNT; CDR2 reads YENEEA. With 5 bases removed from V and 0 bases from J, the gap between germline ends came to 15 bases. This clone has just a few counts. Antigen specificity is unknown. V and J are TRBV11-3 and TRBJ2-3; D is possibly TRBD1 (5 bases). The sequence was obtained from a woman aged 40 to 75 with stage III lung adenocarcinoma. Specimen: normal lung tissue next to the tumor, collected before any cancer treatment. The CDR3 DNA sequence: TGTGCCAGCAGCCACCCGCCAGGGTCTAGCACAGATACGCAGTATTTT. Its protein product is CASSHPPGSSTDTQYF.